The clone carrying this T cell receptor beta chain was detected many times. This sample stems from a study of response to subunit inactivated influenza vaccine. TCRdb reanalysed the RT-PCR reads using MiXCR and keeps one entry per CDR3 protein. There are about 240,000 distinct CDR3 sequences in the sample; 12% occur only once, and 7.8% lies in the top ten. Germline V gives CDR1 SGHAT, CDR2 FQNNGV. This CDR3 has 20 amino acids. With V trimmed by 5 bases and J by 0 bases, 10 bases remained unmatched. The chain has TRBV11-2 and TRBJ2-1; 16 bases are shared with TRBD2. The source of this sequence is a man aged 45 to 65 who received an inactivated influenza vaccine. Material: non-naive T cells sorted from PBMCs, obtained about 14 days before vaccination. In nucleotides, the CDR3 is TGTGCCAGCAGCCCAGTCCCGGGACTAGCGGGAGGGTTCTCCTACAATGAGCAGTTCTTC. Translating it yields CASSPVPGLAGGFSYNEQFF.